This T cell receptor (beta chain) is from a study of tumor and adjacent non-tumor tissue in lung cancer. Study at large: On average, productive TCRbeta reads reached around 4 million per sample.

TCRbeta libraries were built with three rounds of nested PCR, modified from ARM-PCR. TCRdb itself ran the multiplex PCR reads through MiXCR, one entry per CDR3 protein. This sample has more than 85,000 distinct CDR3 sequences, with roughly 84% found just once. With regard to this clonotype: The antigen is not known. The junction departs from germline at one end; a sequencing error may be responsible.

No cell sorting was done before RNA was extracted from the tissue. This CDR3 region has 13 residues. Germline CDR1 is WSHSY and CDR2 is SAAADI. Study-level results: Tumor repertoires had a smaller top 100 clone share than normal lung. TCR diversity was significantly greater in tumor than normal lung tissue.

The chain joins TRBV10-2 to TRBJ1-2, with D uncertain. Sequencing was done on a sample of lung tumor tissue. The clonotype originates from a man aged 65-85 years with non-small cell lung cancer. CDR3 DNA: TGCGCCAACCGTGAGTTTACAGAGGGTGGCTACACCTTT. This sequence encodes CANREFTEGGYTF.